Listed below are T cell receptor beta chains from one sample, sequenced in a study of cytomegalovirus exposure and HLA in healthy donors. The data were produced by immunoSEQ multiplex PCR, yet TCRdb's version contains in-frame clones alone and is incomplete. The table lists some 180,000 clones, 65% to 85% of them singletons. The sample was PBMCs. Receptors originate from a man between 35 and 55 years old in good health and CMV-seropositive. Both conserved end residues are part of each CDR3. A D gene is named only where the DNA matches it firmly. The size field is filled for only some rows; it gives once, few, many or a size class.

size: NA
J: TRBJ1-1
D: NA
V: TRBV5-1
CDR3: CASALRAREATEAFF
DNA: TGCGCCAGCGCTCTCCGGGCCAGGGAGGCCACTGAAGCTTTCTTT

size: NA
J: TRBJ1-1
D: TRBD1
V: TRBV6-5
CDR3: CASSYSTGTEAFF
DNA: TGTGCCAGCAGTTACTCGACAGGGACTGAAGCTTTCTTT

size: NA
J: TRBJ1-2
D: TRBD1
V: TRBV27
CDR3: CASSSPGQADYGYTF
DNA: TGTGCCAGCAGTTCCCCGGGACAGGCCGACTATGGCTACACCTTC

size: few
J: TRBJ1-2
D: TRBD1
V: TRBV7-2
CDR3: CASSDGTGGQGIF
DNA: TGTGCCAGCAGCGACGGGACAGGGGGTCAGGGAATATTC

size: few
J: TRBJ2-3
D: TRBD2
V: TRBV7-3
CDR3: CASSLIAGTDTQYF
DNA: TGTGCCAGCAGCTTAATAGCGGGTACAGATACGCAGTATTTT

size: once
J: TRBJ2-3
D: TRBD1
V: TRBV9
CDR3: CASSTRTGGTDTQYF
DNA: TGTGCCAGCAGCACGCGGACAGGGGGCACAGATACGCAGTATTTT

size: NA
J: TRBJ1-1
D: TRBD1
V: TRBV7-2
CDR3: CASSPQGQSYTEAFF
DNA: TGTGCCAGCAGCCCACAGGGACAGTCGTACACTGAAGCTTTCTTT

size: NA
J: TRBJ1-1
D: TRBD1
V: TRBV5-5
CDR3: CASSLEGTGPFEAFF
DNA: TGTGCCAGCAGCTTGGAGGGGACAGGACCTTTTGAAGCTTTCTTT

size: NA
J: TRBJ1-1
D: NA
V: TRBV6-5
CDR3: CASSYKTRGTEAFF
DNA: TGTGCCAGCAGTTACAAAACTCGGGGCACTGAAGCTTTCTTT

size: few
J: TRBJ2-7
D: NA
V: TRBV4-3
CDR3: CASSQAEQGGVEQYF
DNA: TGCGCCAGCAGCCAAGCTGAACAGGGAGGGGTCGAGCAGTACTTC

size: NA
J: TRBJ2-1
D: NA
V: TRBV7-9
CDR3: CASSPTGFRINEQFF
DNA: TGTGCCAGCAGCCCAACAGGGTTTCGGATAAATGAGCAGTTCTTC

size: once
J: TRBJ2-1
D: NA
V: TRBV27
CDR3: CASSLSKSLRHRFKFF
DNA: TGTGCCAGCAGTTTATCGAAGTCTTTGAGACACAGATTTAAGTTCTTC

size: NA
J: TRBJ1-5
D: NA
V: TRBV5-1
CDR3: CASSLGISGNQPQHF
DNA: TGCGCCAGCAGCTTGGGTATCTCCGGCAATCAGCCCCAGCATTTT

size: NA
J: TRBJ2-7
D: TRBD1
V: TRBV27
CDR3: CASSRDRGREQYF
DNA: TGTGCCAGCAGTCGGGACAGGGGGCGCGAGCAGTACTTC

size: NA
J: TRBJ1-1
D: NA
V: TRBV5-1
CDR3: CASSWGGGMNTEAFF
DNA: TGCGCCAGCAGCTGGGGAGGGGGTATGAACACTGAAGCTTTCTTT

size: NA
J: TRBJ1-1
D: NA
V: TRBV25-1
CDR3: CASRPRVNTEAFF
DNA: TGTGCCAGCCGGCCCCGGGTGAACACTGAAGCTTTCTTT

size: few
J: TRBJ1-1
D: NA
V: TRBV7-9
CDR3: CASSLQGRGTEAFF
DNA: TGTGCCAGCAGTTTACAGGGAAGGGGCACTGAAGCTTTCTTT

size: NA
J: TRBJ1-5
D: NA
V: TRBV7-9
CDR3: CASSPEGGQPQHF
DNA: TGTGCCAGCAGCCCAGAGGGGGGGCAGCCCCAGCATTTT

size: NA
J: TRBJ2-1
D: NA
V: TRBV2
CDR3: CASILYNEQFF
DNA: TGTGCCAGCATCCTCTACAATGAGCAGTTCTTC

size: NA
J: TRBJ2-1
D: NA
V: TRBV7-9
CDR3: CASSLVTGTYNEQFF
DNA: TGTGCCAGCAGCTTAGTGACAGGGACTTACAATGAGCAGTTCTTC

size: NA
J: TRBJ1-2
D: NA
V: TRBV5-6
CDR3: CASSVPGTPYTF
DNA: TGTGCCAGCAGCGTACCCGGGACACCATACACCTTC

size: NA
J: TRBJ2-6
D: NA
V: TRBV9
CDR3: CASSATQGSGANGLTF
DNA: TGTGCCAGCAGCGCGACCCAGGGGTCTGGGGCCAACGGCCTGACTTTC

size: NA
J: TRBJ2-7
D: TRBD1
V: TRBV2
CDR3: CASSGTGASTAYEQYF
DNA: TGTGCCAGCAGTGGGACAGGGGCGAGTACCGCCTACGAGCAGTACTTC

size: NA
J: TRBJ1-5
D: NA
V: TRBV2
CDR3: CASSESGFNQPQHF
DNA: TGTGCCAGCAGTGAATCGGGGTTCAATCAGCCCCAGCATTTT

size: NA
J: TRBJ1-2
D: TRBD1
V: TRBV19
CDR3: CASSRPGQGSNYGYTF
DNA: TGTGCCAGTAGTCGTCCGGGACAGGGGTCAAACTATGGCTACACCTTC

size: NA
J: TRBJ2-3
D: NA
V: TRBV5-4
CDR3: CASSLGAGEGTDTQYF
DNA: TGTGCCAGCAGCTTGGGAGCAGGGGAAGGCACAGATACGCAGTATTTT

size: NA
J: TRBJ1-6
D: TRBD1
V: TRBV18
CDR3: CASSPLDRLNSPLHF
DNA: TGTGCCAGCTCACCGCTGGACAGGCTCAATTCACCCCTCCACTTT

size: NA
J: TRBJ2-3
D: TRBD2
V: TRBV6-5
CDR3: CASSLDGRVDTQYF
DNA: TGTGCCAGCAGCCTCGACGGGAGGGTGGATACGCAGTATTTT

size: once
J: TRBJ2-7
D: NA
V: TRBV7-2
CDR3: CASSLGGRRTSYEQYF
DNA: TGTGCCAGCAGCTTAGGAGGGAGGCGAACTTCCTACGAGCAGTACTTC

size: NA
J: TRBJ1-1
D: NA
V: TRBV5-1
CDR3: CASSGGSGNTEAFF
DNA: TGCGCCAGCAGCGGGGGCAGCGGGAACACTGAAGCTTTCTTT

size: NA
J: TRBJ2-4
D: NA
V: TRBV27
CDR3: CASSFGGSKNIQYF
DNA: TGTGCCAGCAGTTTTGGGGGCTCAAAAAACATTCAGTACTTC

size: NA
J: TRBJ2-1
D: NA
V: TRBV7-9
CDR3: CASSSTPTGNEQFF
DNA: TGTGCCAGCAGCTCGACTCCTACAGGGAATGAGCAGTTCTTC

size: few
J: TRBJ2-1
D: TRBD2
V: TRBV27
CDR3: CASMGGTSGYNEQFF
DNA: TGTGCCAGCATGGGTGGGACTAGCGGATACAATGAGCAGTTCTTC

size: NA
J: TRBJ2-2
D: NA
V: TRBV21-1
CDR3: CASSTNPRENTGELFF
DNA: TGTGCCAGCAGCACGAATCCCAGGGAAAACACCGGGGAGCTGTTTTTT

size: NA
J: TRBJ2-1
D: TRBD2
V: TRBV7-3
CDR3: CASRLLAGGIQFF
DNA: TGTGCCAGCAGGCTTCTAGCGGGAGGGATTCAGTTCTTC

size: NA
J: TRBJ2-3
D: TRBD2
V: TRBV6-1
CDR3: CASSGLAGGPLTDTQYF
DNA: TGTGCCAGCAGTGGACTAGCGGGAGGCCCTCTCACAGATACGCAGTATTTT

size: NA
J: TRBJ2-7
D: NA
V: TRBV11-2
CDR3: CASSPADTNIYEQYF
DNA: TGTGCCAGCAGCCCCGCGGACACCAATATCTACGAGCAGTACTTC

size: NA
J: TRBJ2-2
D: NA
V: TRBV5-6
CDR3: CASSLTDQANTGELFF
DNA: TGTGCCAGCAGCTTGACAGACCAAGCGAACACCGGGGAGCTGTTTTTT

size: NA
J: TRBJ2-1
D: TRBD2
V: TRBV27
CDR3: CASSRGLAGYNEQFF
DNA: TGTGCCAGCAGTCGGGGACTAGCGGGTTACAATGAGCAGTTCTTC

size: NA
J: TRBJ2-5
D: TRBD1
V: TRBV25-1
CDR3: CASSEWGAGGNRAQYF
DNA: TGTGCCAGCAGTGAGTGGGGGGCAGGGGGCAACAGGGCCCAGTACTTC

size: NA
J: TRBJ2-2
D: NA
V: TRBV29-1
CDR3: CSVPGGNTGELFF
DNA: TGCAGCGTACCCGGAGGGAACACCGGGGAGCTGTTTTTT

size: once
J: TRBJ2-2
D: TRBD2
V: TRBV19
CDR3: CASSMQAGENTGELFF
DNA: TGTGCCAGTAGTATGCAAGCGGGAGAGAACACCGGGGAGCTGTTTTTT

size: NA
J: TRBJ2-7
D: NA
V: TRBV6-1
CDR3: CASNTRYEQYF
DNA: TGTGCCAGCAACACCAGATACGAGCAGTACTTC

size: NA
J: TRBJ1-6
D: TRBD1
V: TRBV18
CDR3: CASSPLNRGGYSPLHF
DNA: TGTGCCAGCTCACCCCTGAACAGGGGAGGATATTCACCCCTCCACTTT

size: NA
J: TRBJ2-1
D: NA
V: TRBV7-8
CDR3: CASSSTPTGNEQFF
DNA: TGTGCCAGCAGCTCGACTCCTACAGGGAATGAGCAGTTCTTC

size: NA
J: TRBJ2-5
D: NA
V: TRBV5-8
CDR3: CASSLGSSSSETQYF
DNA: TGTGCCAGCAGCTTGGGAAGCTCTTCTAGTGAGACCCAGTACTTC